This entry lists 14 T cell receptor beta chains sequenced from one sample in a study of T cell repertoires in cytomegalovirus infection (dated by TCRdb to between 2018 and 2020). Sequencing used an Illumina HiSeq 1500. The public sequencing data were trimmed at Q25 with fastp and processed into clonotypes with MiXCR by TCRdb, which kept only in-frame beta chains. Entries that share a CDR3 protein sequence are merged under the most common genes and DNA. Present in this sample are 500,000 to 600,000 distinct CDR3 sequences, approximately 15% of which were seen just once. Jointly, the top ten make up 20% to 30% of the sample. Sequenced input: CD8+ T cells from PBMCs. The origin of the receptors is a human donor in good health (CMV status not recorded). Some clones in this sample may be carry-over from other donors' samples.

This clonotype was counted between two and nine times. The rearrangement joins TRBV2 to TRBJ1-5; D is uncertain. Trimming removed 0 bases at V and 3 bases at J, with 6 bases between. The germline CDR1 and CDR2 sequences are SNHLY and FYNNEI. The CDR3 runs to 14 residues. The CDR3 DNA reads TGTGCCAGCAGTGAAGCGGGCTACAATCAGCCCCAGCATTTT. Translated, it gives CASSEAGYNQPQHF. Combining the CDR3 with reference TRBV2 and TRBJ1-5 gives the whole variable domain EPEVTQTPSHQVTQMGQEVILRCVPISNHLYFYWYRQILGQKVEFLVSFYNNEISEKSEIFDDQFSVERPDGSNFTLKIRSTKLEDSAMYFCASSEAGYNQPQHFGDGTRLSIL.

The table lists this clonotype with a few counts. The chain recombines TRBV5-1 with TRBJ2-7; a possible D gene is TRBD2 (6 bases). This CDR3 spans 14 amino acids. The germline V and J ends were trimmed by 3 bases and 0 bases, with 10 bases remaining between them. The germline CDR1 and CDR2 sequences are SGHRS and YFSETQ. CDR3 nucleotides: TGCGCCAGCAGCTACGGGGACTTCTCCTACGAGCAGTACTTC. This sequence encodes CASSYGDFSYEQYF.

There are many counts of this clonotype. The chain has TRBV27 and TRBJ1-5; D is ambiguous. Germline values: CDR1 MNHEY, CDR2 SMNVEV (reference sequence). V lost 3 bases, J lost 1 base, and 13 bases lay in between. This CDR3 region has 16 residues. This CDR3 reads CASSFLPPTSNQPQHF. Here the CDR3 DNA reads TGTGCCAGCAGTTTTCTCCCTCCGACAAGCAATCAGCCCCAGCATTTT.

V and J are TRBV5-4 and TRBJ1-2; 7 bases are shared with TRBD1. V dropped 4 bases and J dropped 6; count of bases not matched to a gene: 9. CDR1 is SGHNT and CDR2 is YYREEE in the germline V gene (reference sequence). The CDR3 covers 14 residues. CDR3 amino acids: CASSTQTGLNGYTF. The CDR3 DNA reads TGTGCCAGCAGCACTCAGACAGGGTTAAATGGCTACACCTTC.

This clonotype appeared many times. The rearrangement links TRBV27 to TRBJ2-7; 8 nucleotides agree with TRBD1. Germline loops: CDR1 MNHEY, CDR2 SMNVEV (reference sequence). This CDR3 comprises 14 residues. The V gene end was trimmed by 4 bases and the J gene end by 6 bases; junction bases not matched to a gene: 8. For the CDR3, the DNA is TGTGCCAGCAGTTCACGACAGGGGTTTGGCGAGCAGTACTTC. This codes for CASSSRQGFGEQYF.

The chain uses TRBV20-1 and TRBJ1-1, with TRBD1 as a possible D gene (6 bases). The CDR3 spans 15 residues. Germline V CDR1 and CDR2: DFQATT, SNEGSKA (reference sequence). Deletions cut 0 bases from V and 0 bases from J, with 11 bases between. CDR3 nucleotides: TGCAGTGCTAGAGATCGAAGGGGGGTGAACACTGAAGCTTTCTTT. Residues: CSARDRRGVNTEAFF.

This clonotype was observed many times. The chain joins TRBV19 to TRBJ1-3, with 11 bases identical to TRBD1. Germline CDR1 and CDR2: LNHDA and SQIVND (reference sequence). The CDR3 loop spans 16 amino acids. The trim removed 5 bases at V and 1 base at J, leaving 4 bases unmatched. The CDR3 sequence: CASSPGTGGSGNTIYF. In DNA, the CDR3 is TGTGCCAGTAGTCCGGGGACAGGGGGATCTGGAAACACCATATATTTT.

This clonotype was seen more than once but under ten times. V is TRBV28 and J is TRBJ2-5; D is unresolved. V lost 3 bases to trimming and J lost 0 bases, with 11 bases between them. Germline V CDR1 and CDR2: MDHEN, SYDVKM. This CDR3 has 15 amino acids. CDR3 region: CASSFKLGYQETQYF. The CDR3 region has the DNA TGTGCCAGCAGTTTCAAGTTAGGGTACCAAGAGACCCAGTACTTC.

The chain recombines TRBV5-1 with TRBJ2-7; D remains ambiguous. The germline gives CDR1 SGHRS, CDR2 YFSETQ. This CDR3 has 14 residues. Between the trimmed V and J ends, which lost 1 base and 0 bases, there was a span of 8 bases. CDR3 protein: CASSLPSSSYEQYF. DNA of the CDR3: TGCGCCAGCAGCTTGCCCAGCTCCTCCTACGAGCAGTACTTC.

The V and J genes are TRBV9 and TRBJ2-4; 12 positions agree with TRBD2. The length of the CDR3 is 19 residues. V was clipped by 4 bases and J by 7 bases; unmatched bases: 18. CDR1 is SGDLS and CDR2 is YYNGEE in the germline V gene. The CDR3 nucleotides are TGTGCCAGCAGCCCGGGGAGGCTAGCGGGAGGGTGGGGTGTGAACATTCAGTACTTC. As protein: CASSPGRLAGGWGVNIQYF.

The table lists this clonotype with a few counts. DNA of the CDR3: TGTGCCAGCAGCTCTACTAGCGGACAGTACAATGAGCAGTTCTTC. Encoded protein: CASSSTSGQYNEQFF. The V gene is TRBV7-2, the J gene TRBJ2-1; 8 bases align to TRBD2. V dropped 4 bases and J dropped 4; count of bases not matched to a gene: 6. CDR3 size: 15 residues. Per the germline V gene, CDR1 is SGHTA and CDR2 is FQGNSA.

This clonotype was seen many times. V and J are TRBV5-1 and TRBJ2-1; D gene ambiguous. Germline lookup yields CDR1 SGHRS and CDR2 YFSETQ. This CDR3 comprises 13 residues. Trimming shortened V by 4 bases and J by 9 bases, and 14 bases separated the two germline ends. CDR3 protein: CASSPFQKGEQFF. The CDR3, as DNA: TGCGCCAGCAGCCCTTTCCAAAAGGGTGAGCAGTTCTTC.

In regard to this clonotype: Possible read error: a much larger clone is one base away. CDR3 residues: CAGSYRGMGQPQHF. CDR3 sequence (DNA): TGTGCCGGCAGTTACCGAGGGATGGGGCAGCCCCAGCATTTT. This rearrangement joins TRBV6-8 to TRBJ1-5; no clear D. CDR3 length: 14 residues. CDR1 and CDR2 from the germline V gene are MNHGY and SAAAGT.

Here the CDR3 reads CASSARGQETQYF. The CDR3, as DNA: TGTGCCAGCAGTGCGAGGGGTCAAGAGACCCAGTACTTC. The chain employs TRBV6-1 and TRBJ2-5, with D perhaps assigned TRBD1 or TRBD2 (5 bases each). The CDR3 sequence is 13 residues long. Trimming shortened V by 4 bases and J by 2 bases, and 8 bases separated the two germline ends. The germline CDR1 and CDR2 sequences are MNHNS and SASEGT.